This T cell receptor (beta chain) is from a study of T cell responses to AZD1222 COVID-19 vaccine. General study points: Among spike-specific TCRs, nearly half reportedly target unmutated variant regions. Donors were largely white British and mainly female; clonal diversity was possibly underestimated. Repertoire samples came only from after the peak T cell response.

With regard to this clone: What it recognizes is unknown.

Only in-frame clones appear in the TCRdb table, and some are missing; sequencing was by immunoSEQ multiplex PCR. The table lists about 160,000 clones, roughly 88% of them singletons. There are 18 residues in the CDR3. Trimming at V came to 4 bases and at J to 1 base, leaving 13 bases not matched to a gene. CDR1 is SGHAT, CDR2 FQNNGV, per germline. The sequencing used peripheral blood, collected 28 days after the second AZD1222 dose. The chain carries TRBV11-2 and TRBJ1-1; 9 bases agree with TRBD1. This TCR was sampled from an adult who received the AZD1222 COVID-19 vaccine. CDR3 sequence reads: CASSSPGLQGARNTEAFF. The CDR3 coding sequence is TGTGCCAGCAGCTCCCCCGGACTACAGGGGGCGAGGAACACTGAAGCTTTCTTT.